This TCR beta chain was found in a study of identical twins. CDR3 length: 19 residues. Trimming left V 0 bases short and J 5 bases short, with 22 bases between. Notes on the study in general: Fewer insertions characterized abundant cord blood beta clonotypes, whereas memory repertoires showed none. Twin-shared out-of-frame alpha sequences showed excess low generation probability. Beta out-of-frame twin sharing showed a weaker excess.

A word on this clonotype: What it recognizes is unknown.

Each CDR3 protein gets one entry after TCRdb re-called the 5' RACE reads with MiXCR. The table has approximately 630,000 distinct CDR3 sequences, less than 9% seen once. The sample was also linked to a second study, of yellow fever vaccine responses in identical twins.

The sequence came from a woman aged 18 to 35 in good health. This chain joins TRBV12-3 or TRBV12-4 and TRBJ2-2; D possibly corresponds to TRBD1 (6 bases). The sequencing sample was made of PBMCs. Here the CDR3 reads CASSLAPHWTVSSTGELFF. The CDR3 DNA sequence: TGTGCCAGCAGTTTAGCCCCACATTGGACAGTTTCTAGTACCGGGGAGCTGTTTTTT.